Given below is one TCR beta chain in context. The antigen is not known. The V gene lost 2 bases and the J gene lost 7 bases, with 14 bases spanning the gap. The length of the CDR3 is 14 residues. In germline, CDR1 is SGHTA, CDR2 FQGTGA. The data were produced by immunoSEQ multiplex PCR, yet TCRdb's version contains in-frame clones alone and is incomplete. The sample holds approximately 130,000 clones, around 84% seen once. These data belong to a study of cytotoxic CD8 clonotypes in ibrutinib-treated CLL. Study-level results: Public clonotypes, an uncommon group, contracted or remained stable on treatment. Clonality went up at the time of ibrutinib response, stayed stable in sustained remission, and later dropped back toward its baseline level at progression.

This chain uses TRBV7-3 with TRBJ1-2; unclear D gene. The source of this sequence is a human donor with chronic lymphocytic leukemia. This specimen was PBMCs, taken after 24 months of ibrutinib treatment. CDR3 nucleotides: TGTGCCAGCAGCTTAGTCTCGGGTTCAAGTGGCTACACCTTC. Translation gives CASSLVSGSSGYTF.